Sequencing of this T cell receptor beta chain was carried out in a study of OX40 agonist ivuxolimab in advanced cancers. At the level of the whole study: Ivuxolimab was an agonistic, fully human IgG2 monoclonal antibody directed against OX40 (CD134), a costimulatory receptor. Peripheral TCRbeta sequencing was intended to test whether TCR sequence diversity was altered and clonal T-cell expansion was caused by ivuxolimab. Partial responses were achieved by three dose-escalation patients, of whom one had hepatocellular carcinoma and two had cutaneous melanoma. Of the approximately 54 dose-escalation patients, hepatocellular carcinoma was present in some 19, melanoma in approximately 15, renal cell carcinoma in 9 and head and neck cancer in 9. Patients were allowed to have had prior anti-PD-1, anti-PD-L1 or anti-CTLA-4 therapy, and approximately 41% of the dose-escalation patients had previously received checkpoint inhibitors. A male proportion of roughly 80% and a mean age of around 60 years, ranging from about 20 to 80, were recorded for the dose-escalation cohort. The paper describes the monotherapy dose-escalation part (N of about 54 patients) of the phase I trial of ivuxolimab. Intravenous ivuxolimab was administered to patients every 2 weeks at six dose levels: 0.01, 0.1, 0.3, 1.5, 3 and 10 mg/kg. On the study overall, not on this receptor specifically: At doses of 0.1 to 3.0 mg/kg, clonal expansion of both CD4+ and CD8+ T cells in blood was seen between baseline and week 6. In the 0.1-3.0 mg/kg groups, partial responders were among the patients with the lowest normalized peripheral clonal expansion, particularly in CD8+ T cells. On average, CD8+ T cells showed more expanded clones than CD4+ T cells after ivuxolimab. Low levels of normalized T-cell clonal expansion were also seen in some nonresponding patients. Which antigens the clonally expanded peripheral T cells were specific for was not determined.

From V the trimming removes 1 base and from J it removes 4 bases, while the gene matches leave 5 bases of the junction unaccounted for. The CDR3 numbers 16 residues from cysteine through phenylalanine. This entry keeps only the CDR3 DNA: 48 bases, framed from base 1. The germline V gene gives CDR1 as SGHDN and CDR2 as FVKESK. Details on this clone: The target of this receptor is not known. No quality values exist for individual bases; no much larger clone is one base distant.

Patients with autoimmune disease history or receiving systemic immunosuppression were excluded from the trial. In every dose cohort, peripheral blood was drawn for TCR sequencing at baseline, cycle 4 day 1, and cycle 7 day 1. Samples were obtained from an open-label, multicenter, first-in-human phase I dose-escalation trial of ivuxolimab. Adults with locally advanced or metastatic head and neck squamous cell, hepatocellular, melanoma or renal cell carcinoma were enrolled in the trial. Before TCR sequencing, CD4+ and CD8+ T cells were separately sorted from peripheral blood. To sequence the TCRbeta CDR3 region, genomic DNA was isolated from the sorted cells. The immunoSEQ Assay was used to sequence the TCRbeta CDR3 regions. TCRdb holds this immuneACCESS table with in-frame rearrangements only. Some clones are missing; in checked studies, unresolved V genes explain under half, and the rest has no known cause. Within this sample are 78,000 or so clones, with roughly 93% of them counted one time only. The ten largest clones capture about 3% of the sample.

Recombination joined TRBV14 with TRBJ2-3, and 10 junctional nucleotides match TRBD2. The sample consisted of CD4+ or CD8+ T cells sorted from blood, taken in a trial of the OX40 agonist ivuxolimab. This clonotype originated in an adult with an advanced solid tumor such as melanoma, head and neck, liver or kidney cancer. The nucleotide sequence reads TGTGCCAGCAGCCAAGGTCTAGCGGGAGCTTCAGATACGCAGTATTTT. It is translated as CASSQGLAGASDTQYF.